Each of the 14 T cell receptor beta chains below was sequenced from the same sample in a study of shared clonotypes between healthy human individuals. Measured with immunoSEQ multiplex PCR; TCRdb has only the in-frame clones, and not every one. The sample includes some 100,000 clones, 68% of them seen just once. Sequenced input: memory CD8+ T cells sorted from blood. Subset defined: CD45RO+ cells pooled with CCR7-negative TemRA cells. These receptors came from a woman in her thirties in good health.

This clone has more than one count but fewer than ten. The chain combines TRBV19 with TRBJ2-1; D is possibly TRBD1 (5 bases). The CDR3 length is 14 residues. V lost 4 bases and J 9 bases, leaving 16 bases between the germline ends. Per the germline V gene, CDR1 is LNHDA and CDR2 is SQIVND (reference sequence). CDR3 protein: CASSKGEEFGEQFF. In nucleotides, the CDR3 is TGTGCCAGTAGTAAAGGGGAAGAATTTGGTGAGCAGTTCTTC.

The chain joins TRBV2 to TRBJ2-1, with 11 nucleotides matching TRBD2. Looked up from germline, CDR1 is SNHLY and CDR2 is FYNNEI. The CDR3 has 14 amino acids. V gave up 4 bases and J gave up 12 bases; unmatched junction bases: 8. The CDR3 reads CASSGTSGRHSQFF. CDR3 DNA: TGTGCCAGCAGTGGAACTAGCGGGAGACATTCGCAGTTCTTC.

This chain uses TRBV6-5 with TRBJ2-7; 7 nucleotides align to TRBD1. V was pared by 5 bases and J by 3 bases, with 7 bases of the junction left unmatched. Germline V CDR1 and CDR2: MNHEY, SVGAGI. This CDR3 is built from 14 residues. CDR3 amino acids: CASSPRGDSYEQYF. The CDR3 DNA reads TGTGCCAGCAGTCCCCGTGGGGACAGCTACGAGCAGTACTTC.

The CDR3 loop reads CASSQKRSRVGAYEQYF. In DNA form, the CDR3 reads TGTGCCAGCAGCCAGAAACGTTCCAGGGTGGGGGCCTACGAGCAGTACTTC. The V and J genes are TRBV11-2 and TRBJ2-7; D tentatively reads TRBD1 or TRBD2 (5 bases each). The germline V gene has CDR1 SGHAT and CDR2 FQNNGV. The V and J ends lost 5 bases and 2 bases respectively, with 22 bases between them. CDR3 size: 17 residues.

This clone was found many times. The gene calls are TRBV6-1 and TRBJ2-7; D is perhaps TRBD2 (5 bases). V was pared by 1 base and J by 1 base, with 11 bases between. The CDR3 runs 15 residues. CDR1 is MNHNS, CDR2 SASEGT, per germline. The CDR3 nucleotides read TGTGCCAGCAGTGAAGAGGATAGCGCTTCCTACGAGCAGTACTTC. It codes for CASSEEDSASYEQYF.

Here the CDR3 DNA reads TGTGCCTGGAGTGTGAGCAATCTCGCCGAGCAGTACTTC. It yields the protein CAWSVSNLAEQYF. The chain couples TRBV30 to TRBJ2-7; D unclear. This CDR3 is built from 13 residues. Germline loops: CDR1 GTSNPN, CDR2 SVGIG (reference sequence). With 0 bases removed from V and 6 bases from J, the gap between germline ends came to 12 bases.

In its sample, this clone was seen a few times. The gene calls are TRBV16 and TRBJ2-1; 9 nucleotides agree with TRBD2. Germline V gene sequence: CDR1 KGHSY, CDR2 FQNENV. The CDR3 extends over 17 amino acids. V lost 0 bases and J lost 5; bases outside the gene matches: 8. The CDR3 here is CASSQSAASGDNNEQFF. CDR3 in DNA: TGTGCCAGCAGCCAATCGGCGGCTAGCGGGGACAACAATGAGCAGTTCTTC.

The table lists this clone with a few counts. The chain couples TRBV7-9 to TRBJ1-1, with D tentatively TRBD1 (6 bases). V gave up 1 base and J gave up 6 bases, with 15 bases separating them. The germline V gene encodes CDR1 SEHNR and CDR2 FQNEAQ (reference sequence). CDR3 length equals 15 residues. CDR3: CASSLGQTGMAEAFF. The DNA of the CDR3 is TGTGCCAGCAGCTTAGGCCAAACAGGGATGGCTGAAGCTTTCTTT.

This clone was found many times. CDR3 nucleotide sequence: TGCAGCGTTGAAGGGCTAGCGGGAGTTGTGGGCAATGAGCAGTTCTTC. It yields the protein CSVEGLAGVVGNEQFF. The chain couples TRBV29-1 to TRBJ2-1, with TRBD2 identical over 10 bases. Germline-derived CDR1 and CDR2 are SQVTM and ANQGSEA. This CDR3 comprises 16 residues. Trimming cost V 1 base and J 6 bases; bases outside gene matches: 9.

This sequence joins TRBV28 and TRBJ1-1, with TRBD1 as a possible D gene (5 bases). CDR3 length equals 13 residues. Germline values: CDR1 MDHEN, CDR2 SYDVKM. Trimming took off 3 bases at V and 6 bases at J, with 11 bases between the two ends. In nucleotides, the CDR3 is TGTGCCAGCAGTTTTGGGGGGATGGCTGAAGCTTTCTTT. Protein product: CASSFGGMAEAFF.

The gene calls are TRBV19 and TRBJ1-1; D is unclear. The CDR3 contains 13 residues. Germline V lookup: CDR1 LNHDA, CDR2 SQIVND (reference sequence). With 7 bases removed from V and 0 bases from J, the gap between germline ends came to 9 bases. The CDR3 nucleotides are TGTGCCAGTAAGTCTTTCATGAACACTGAAGCTTTCTTT. Encoded protein: CASKSFMNTEAFF.

This clone was seen just once. V is TRBV10-2 and J is TRBJ2-7; 14 bases agree with TRBD2. V lost 9 bases, J lost 2 bases, and 27 bases stayed unmatched. The CDR3 length is 22 residues. The V gene's germline CDR1 is WSHSY and CDR2 SAAADI. Here the CDR3 reads CASHEWQGDPTSGRAGPYEQYF. The CDR3 DNA reads as TGCGCCAGTCACGAGTGGCAGGGGGATCCGACTAGCGGGAGGGCCGGACCCTACGAGCAGTACTTC.

The chain links TRBV7-9 to TRBJ2-3; D gene uncertain. The germline CDR1 and CDR2 sequences are SEHNR and FQNEAQ (reference sequence). The CDR3 loop spans 16 amino acids. V was pared by 1 base and J by 2 bases, with 13 bases between. The CDR3 sequence is CASSLVLGRFTDTQYF. In nucleotides, the CDR3 is TGTGCCAGCAGCTTAGTTTTAGGGCGTTTCACAGATACGCAGTATTTT. Complete variable domain (other parts from reference TRBV7-9 and TRBJ2-3): DTGVSQNPRHKITKRGQNVTFRCDPISEHNRLYWYRQTLGQGPEFLTYFQNEAQLEKSRLLSDRFSAERPKGSFSTLEIQRTEQGDSAMYLCASSLVLGRFTDTQYFGPGTRLTVL.

This clone has a handful of counts. This chain joins TRBV25-1 and TRBJ1-1; D remains ambiguous. CDR3 length: 11 amino acids. Germline V lookup: CDR1 MGHDK, CDR2 SYGVNS. V lost 5 bases and J lost 3, with 4 bases in between. The CDR3 sequence is CASSLDTEAFF. The CDR3 DNA is TGTGCCAGCAGTTTGGACACTGAAGCTTTCTTT.